These 16 T cell receptor beta chains share one sample of origin, sequenced in a study of vaccination and CD4 T cells after COVID-19. Treatment here: roughly nine-day PBMC culture with coronavirus spike peptide pools or control peptides (ViraFEST assay). The Oncomine TCR Beta short-read assay sequenced DNA from cultured CD4+ T cells. TCRdb redid the calling of the PCR reads with MiXCR, one entry per CDR3 protein. Among a few thousand distinct CDR3 sequences, less than 45% were seen once, and the ten largest hold around 58%. These receptors' antigens are unknown. Sequenced material: CD4+ T cells from blood, cultured in vitro, taken after SARS-CoV-2 vaccination. The origin of the receptors is a human donor who had recovered from COVID-19.

This clonotype was seen only a few times. CDR3 bases: TGCAGTGCGAAGGGGGTTGGCACAGATACGCAGTATTTT. Protein: CSAKGVGTDTQYF. The V call is TRBV20-1, the J call TRBJ2-3, with D perhaps TRBD1 (6 bases). The CDR3 runs 13 residues. The germline gives CDR1 DFQATT, CDR2 SNEGSKA (reference sequence). V gave up 6 bases and J gave up 1 base, with 11 bases separating them.

This rearrangement joins TRBV27 to TRBJ2-1, with a weak D call TRBD2 (6 bases). The ends were cut back, 7 bases at V and 6 bases at J, with 19 bases in the middle. This CDR3 spans 15 amino acids. CDR1 and CDR2 from the germline V gene are MNHEY and SMNVEV (reference sequence). This CDR3 reads CASTAGTPGINEQFF. In nucleotides, the CDR3 is TGTGCCAGCACCGCCGGGACTCCGGGGATCAATGAGCAGTTCTTC.

On this clonotype itself: At one end the junction does not follow the germline gene, possibly because of a read error. V gene TRBV7-9 combines with J gene TRBJ2-3, with TRBD2 as a possible D gene (7 bases). This CDR3 region has 15 residues. Germline V gives CDR1 SEHNR, CDR2 FQNEAQ (reference sequence). CDR3 in DNA: TGTGCCGGCAGCTCCGGGGGGACAAGCACAGATACGCAGTATTTT. Translation gives CAGSSGGTSTDTQYF.

The V call is TRBV12-3 or TRBV12-4, the J call TRBJ1-5; the D gene is possibly TRBD1 (6 bases). The V end lost 6 bases, the J end lost 0 bases, and 15 bases lay between the germline ends. The CDR3 runs 16 residues. The DNA of the CDR3 is TGTGCCAGCAGCCCCGGGACAAGGTATAGCAATCAGCCCCAGCATTTT. This sequence encodes CASSPGTRYSNQPQHF.

The J gene is TRBJ1-6, the V gene TRBV2; no clear D. This CDR3 is built from 15 residues. V was shortened by 1 base and J by 11 bases, with 15 bases between the two germline ends. Germline values: CDR1 SNHLY, CDR2 FYNNEI. DNA for the CDR3: TGTGCCAGCAGTGAAGGGGCTCCCGGGTCTCCACCCCTCCACTTT. It encodes CASSEGAPGSPPLHF.

The rearrangement links TRBV6-1 to TRBJ1-5; D ambiguous. The CDR3 is 15 amino acids. The V end was cut by 3 bases, the J end by 3 bases, with 12 bases between. CDR1 MNHNS and CDR2 SASEGT come from the germline V gene. The CDR3 spells CASSEGLDPNQPQHF. The CDR3 nucleotides read TGTGCCAGCAGTGAGGGCCTCGATCCCAATCAGCCCCAGCATTTT.

V usage is TRBV28 and J usage is TRBJ1-5; D might be TRBD1 (5 bases). The CDR3 is 15 amino acids. CDR1 is MDHEN and CDR2 is SYDVKM in the germline V gene. V dropped 5 bases and J dropped 6 bases, with 17 bases sitting between them. CDR3 amino acids: CASSPSRVGAQPQHF. CDR3 nucleotides: TGTGCCAGCAGTCCCTCCAGGGTAGGTGCTCAGCCCCAGCATTTT.

The gene calls are TRBV19 and TRBJ1-5; D is ambiguous. The CDR3 length is 15 residues. Trimming pared 5 bases from V and 0 bases from J, leaving 11 bases between. Germline loops: CDR1 LNHDA, CDR2 SQIVND (reference sequence). In nucleotides, the CDR3 is TGTGCCAGTAGTGCCGGGTCATATAGCAATCAGCCCCAGCATTTT. It yields the protein CASSAGSYSNQPQHF.

This sequence joins TRBV11-2 and TRBJ2-7; 7 bases align to TRBD2. This CDR3 has 14 residues. V was pared by 7 bases and J by 5 bases, with 11 bases of the junction left unmatched. The germline gives CDR1 SGHAT, CDR2 FQNNGV. The CDR3 DNA reads as TGTGCCAGCACCAAAGGGCGGGGGTCGGACGAGCAGTACTTC. Translated: CASTKGRGSDEQYF.

This clonotype has only a few counts. The rearrangement uses TRBV7-8 and TRBJ1-5; 8 nucleotides agree with TRBD1. J gave up 6 bases and V 3 bases, and 10 bases lay outside the gene matches. Germline V CDR1 and CDR2: SGHVS, FQNEAQ. There are 16 residues in the CDR3. In nucleotides, the CDR3 is TGTGCCAGCAGCTTGGGACGACAGGGGATTGGTCAGCCCCAGCATTTT. This gives the protein CASSLGRQGIGQPQHF.

The chain couples TRBV5-1 to TRBJ2-2; perhaps D is TRBD1 or TRBD2 (6 bases each). The CDR3 runs 15 residues. V was pared by 0 bases and J by 3 bases, with 9 bases between. From germline, CDR1 is SGHRS and CDR2 YFSETQ. CDR3 bases: TGCGCCAGCAGCTTGGAAGGGGGGCACACCGGGGAGCTGTTTTTT. Protein sequence: CASSLEGGHTGELFF.

In this sample, this clonotype turned up once. The chain is built from TRBV5-4 and TRBJ1-1; 8 bases map to TRBD1. Germline V lookup: CDR1 SGHNT, CDR2 YYREEE (reference sequence). The V segment lost 0 bases and the J segment 9 bases; nucleotides outside the gene matches: 10. This CDR3 region has 15 residues. Here the CDR3 reads CASSLGGQGARQAFF. The CDR3 bases are TGTGCCAGCAGCTTGGGGGGGCAGGGGGCGCGGCAAGCTTTCTTT.

This clonotype was seen a few times. The rearrangement links TRBV6-1 to TRBJ1-5; no clear D gene. The CDR3 is 15 residues long. The germline V gene has CDR1 MNHNS and CDR2 SASEGT. V lost 6 bases and J lost 0, with 12 bases in between. The CDR3 DNA reads as TGTGCCAGCAGCGTTGAATCCTATAGCAATCAGCCCCAGCATTTT. It is translated as CASSVESYSNQPQHF.

This clonotype turned up a few times. The gene calls are TRBV6-1 and TRBJ1-2; D unclear. The germline CDR1 and CDR2 sequences are MNHNS and SASEGT. This CDR3 spans 13 amino acids. Trimming shortened V by 2 bases and J by 8 bases, and 12 bases separated the two germline ends. The CDR3 region has the DNA TGTGCCAGCAGTGAAAGAATGGACGACGGCTACACCTTC. It encodes CASSERMDDGYTF.

The chain uses TRBV10-2 and TRBJ2-5; TRBD1 agrees at 7 bases. Looked up from germline, CDR1 is WSHSY and CDR2 is SAAADI. The J segment lost 3 bases and the V segment lost 0 bases, leaving 4 bases of the junction unmatched. The CDR3 is 15 residues long. The CDR3 here is CASSESGTEEETQYF. In DNA, the CDR3 is TGCGCCAGCAGTGAGTCGGGGACAGAGGAAGAGACCCAGTACTTC.

This rearrangement joins TRBV27 to TRBJ1-1; D uncertain. The CDR3 is made up of 12 amino acids. The germline CDR1 and CDR2 sequences are MNHEY and SMNVEV (reference sequence). Trimming took off 6 bases at V and 0 bases at J, with 5 bases between the two ends. The CDR3 reads CASRTMNTEAFF. The CDR3 region has the DNA TGTGCCAGCAGAACTATGAACACTGAAGCTTTCTTT.